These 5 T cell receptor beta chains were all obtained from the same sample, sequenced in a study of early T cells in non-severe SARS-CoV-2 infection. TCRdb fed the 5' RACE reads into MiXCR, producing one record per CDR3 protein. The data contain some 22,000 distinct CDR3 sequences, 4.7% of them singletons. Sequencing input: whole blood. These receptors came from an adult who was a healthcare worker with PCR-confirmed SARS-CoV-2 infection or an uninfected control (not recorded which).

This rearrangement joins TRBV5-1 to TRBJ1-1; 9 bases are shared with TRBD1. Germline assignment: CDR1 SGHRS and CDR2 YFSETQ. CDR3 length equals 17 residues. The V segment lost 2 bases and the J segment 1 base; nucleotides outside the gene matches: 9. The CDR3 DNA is TGCGCCAGCAGCTTACAGGGGGCGCAAAATTGGAACACTGAAGCTTTCTTT. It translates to CASSLQGAQNWNTEAFF.

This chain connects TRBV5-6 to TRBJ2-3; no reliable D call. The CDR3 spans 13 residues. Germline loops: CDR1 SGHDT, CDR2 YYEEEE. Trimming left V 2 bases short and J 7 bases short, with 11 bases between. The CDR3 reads CASSFPARYTQYF. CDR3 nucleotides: TGTGCCAGCAGCTTCCCTGCTAGGTATACGCAGTATTTT.

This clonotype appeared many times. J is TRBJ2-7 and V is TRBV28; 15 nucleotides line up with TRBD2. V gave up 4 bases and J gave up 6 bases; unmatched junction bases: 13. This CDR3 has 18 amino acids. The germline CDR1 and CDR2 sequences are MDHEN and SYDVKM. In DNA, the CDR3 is TGTGCCAGCAGTTCCTACAGTGGGACTAGCGGGGGGTGGATCGAGCAGTACTTC. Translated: CASSSYSGTSGGWIEQYF.

The CDR3 DNA sequence: TGTGCCAGCAGTTTATCGGGGTATTTATTCACCGGGGAGCTGTTTTTT. Translating gives CASSLSGYLFTGELFF. The rearrangement joins TRBV27 to TRBJ2-2; unclear D gene. The V end was cut by 0 bases, the J end by 4 bases, with 12 bases between. Germline CDR1 and CDR2: MNHEY and SMNVEV (reference sequence). The CDR3 covers 16 residues.

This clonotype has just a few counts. The CDR3 coding sequence is TGTGCCAGCAGTTTGACATTTACCGGGGGATCACCCCTCCACTTT. It translates to CASSLTFTGGSPLHF. This rearrangement joins TRBV6-2 or TRBV6-3 to TRBJ1-6, with D possibly TRBD1 on 5 matching bases. Trimming removed 4 bases from V and 10 bases from J, with 17 bases in between. The length of the CDR3 is 15 residues. Germline CDR1 and CDR2: MNHEY and SVGEGT.